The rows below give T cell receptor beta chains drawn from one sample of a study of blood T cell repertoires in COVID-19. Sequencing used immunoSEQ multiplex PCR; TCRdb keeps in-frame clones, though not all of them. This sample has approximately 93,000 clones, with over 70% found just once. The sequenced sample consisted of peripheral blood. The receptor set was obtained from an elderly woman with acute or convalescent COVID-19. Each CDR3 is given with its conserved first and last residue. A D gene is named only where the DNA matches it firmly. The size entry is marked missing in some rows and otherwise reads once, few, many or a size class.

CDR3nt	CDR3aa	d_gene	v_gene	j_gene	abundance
TGTGCCAGCAGCTTAGTAGTAGGGGGACACTACAATGAGCAGTTCTTC	CASSLVVGGHYNEQFF	NA	TRBV7-9	TRBJ2-1	NA
TGTGCCAGCAGTTTTAGCGGGAGGGGGGCCTACGAGCAGTACTTC	CASSFSGRGAYEQYF	TRBD2	TRBV7-3	TRBJ2-7	NA
TGCGCCAGCGCGAGTCTAGCGGGAGCCGACAATGAGCAGTTCTTC	CASASLAGADNEQFF	TRBD2	TRBV4-1	TRBJ2-1	NA
TGTGCCAGCAGCCGATCAGGGGGCGGCACTGAAGCTTTCTTT	CASSRSGGGTEAFF	TRBD1	TRBV3-1/TRBV3-2	TRBJ1-1	NA
TGTGCCAGCAGTGAATCCAGGGCAGGGGACGGCTACACCTTC	CASSESRAGDGYTF	NA	TRBV25-1	TRBJ1-2	NA
TGTGCCAGCAGGCCTACAGGGTCTCAAAATGAAAAACTGTTTTTT	CASRPTGSQNEKLFF	NA	TRBV28	TRBJ1-4	NA
TGCAGCGCCCGACACAACTACGAGCAGTACTTC	CSARHNYEQYF	NA	TRBV29-1	TRBJ2-7	NA
TGTGCCTGGGGAGGACAGCGGAACACTGAAGCTTTCTTT	CAWGGQRNTEAFF	NA	TRBV30	TRBJ1-1	NA
TGTGCCAGCAGCCAGCGGACAGGCGTTAATGAAAAACTGTTTTTT	CASSQRTGVNEKLFF	TRBD1	TRBV9	TRBJ1-4	NA
TGTGCCAGTAGCCCCCTCACAGGGGGCGGCACTGGCTACACCTTC	CASSPLTGGGTGYTF	TRBD1	TRBV19	TRBJ1-2	NA
TGTGCCAGCAGTCCGGACAGGCCACCCCTCCACTTT	CASSPDRPPLHF	TRBD1	TRBV6-6	TRBJ1-6	NA
TGTGCCTGGAGTCCCGGACAGACCTACGAGCAGTACTTC	CAWSPGQTYEQYF	NA	TRBV30	TRBJ2-7	few
TGTGCCACCCTGGGGGGGGCCGGCAATCAGCCCCAGCATTTT	CATLGGAGNQPQHF	NA	TRBV10-3	TRBJ1-5	NA
TGTGCCAGCAGCGCACAGGGAACTAACTATGGCTACACCTTC	CASSAQGTNYGYTF	NA	TRBV7-3	TRBJ1-2	NA
TGTGCCAGCAGCTTTAACAGAGTAGGCAATCAGCCCCAGCATTTT	CASSFNRVGNQPQHF	NA	TRBV7-8	TRBJ1-5	NA
TGCGCCAGCAGTGATAGAACGGGAGGTGAAAATGAGCAGTTCTTC	CASSDRTGGENEQFF	TRBD2	TRBV10-2	TRBJ2-1	NA
TGTGCCAGTAGTATGTCGGGGACCCAGTACTTC	CASSMSGTQYF	NA	TRBV19	TRBJ2-5	NA
TGTGCCAGTAGTATGGCCGGGGGGCTAAGGATAGATACGCAGTATTTT	CASSMAGGLRIDTQYF	NA	TRBV19	TRBJ2-3	once
TGTGCCATCAGTTCGCGCGGGGGTCCCTACGAGCAGTACTTC	CAISSRGGPYEQYF	TRBD2	TRBV10-3	TRBJ2-7	NA
TGTGCCTGGAGTGTACAGGGGGGGACAGATACGCAGTATTTT	CAWSVQGGTDTQYF	NA	TRBV30	TRBJ2-3	NA
TGTGCCAGCAGTCTACAGGGTCTTGGGAACTATGGCTACACCTTC	CASSLQGLGNYGYTF	NA	TRBV28	TRBJ1-2	NA
TGCGCCAGCAGCTTGGAGAGAGGTGTGAACACCGGGGAGCTGTTTTTT	CASSLERGVNTGELFF	NA	TRBV5-1	TRBJ2-2	NA
TGCGCCAGCAGCCAAGAAGGTAACAGGAAAAATCAGCCCCAGCATTTT	CASSQEGNRKNQPQHF	NA	TRBV4-1	TRBJ1-5	NA
TGTGCCAGCAGAATATCTATGAACACTGAAGCTTTCTTT	CASRISMNTEAFF	NA	TRBV6-5	TRBJ1-1	few
TGTGCCAGCAGCGCCGGGACAGCTAACTATGGCTACACCTTC	CASSAGTANYGYTF	TRBD1	TRBV2	TRBJ1-2	once
TGTGCCAGCAGCGCGGGACAGTTCATCTACGAGCAGTACTTC	CASSAGQFIYEQYF	NA	TRBV14	TRBJ2-7	NA
TGTGCCAGCTACCCAAGACAGGGCGGCTATGGCTACACCTTC	CASYPRQGGYGYTF	TRBD1	TRBV6-6	TRBJ1-2	NA
TGTGCCAGCAGAGGCGACAGGGTCAATCAGCCCCAGCATTTT	CASRGDRVNQPQHF	TRBD1	TRBV28	TRBJ1-5	NA
TGTGCCAGCAGTCAGACAGGGGGCTACACTGAAGCTTTCTTT	CASSQTGGYTEAFF	TRBD1	TRBV6-5	TRBJ1-1	NA
TGTGCCAGCAGTTACCCCCCGAGGGGGCACGACGAGCAGTACTTC	CASSYPPRGHDEQYF	TRBD1	TRBV6-6	TRBJ2-7	NA
TGTGCCAGCTCAAGTGGACTAGCGCTCGAGCAGTACTTC	CASSSGLALEQYF	TRBD2	TRBV18	TRBJ2-7	NA
TGCCCCCGCGGGAGCTCCTATAATTCACCCCTCCACTTT	CPRGSSYNSPLHF	NA	TRBV27	TRBJ1-6	few
TGTGCCAGCAGCCCCGGGACAGGGGAAAGGTACTATGGCTACACCTTC	CASSPGTGERYYGYTF	TRBD1	TRBV7-9	TRBJ1-2	NA
TGCGCCAGCAGCCAAGATCGTTACCAGGCGGGGGCCAACGTCCTGACTTTC	CASSQDRYQAGANVLTF	NA	TRBV4-3	TRBJ2-6	NA
TGCGCCAGCAGCTTGCGGACAGCTAACACCGGGGAGCTGTTTTTT	CASSLRTANTGELFF	NA	TRBV5-1	TRBJ2-2	NA
TGTGCCAGCAGCTTTCAGGGGGCCATCTACGAGCAGTACTTC	CASSFQGAIYEQYF	TRBD1	TRBV7-2	TRBJ2-7	NA
TGCAGTGCTAGTTCGGTTGGGAGAGATACGCAGTATTTT	CSASSVGRDTQYF	NA	TRBV20-1	TRBJ2-3	NA
TGTGCCAGCTGCTGTCTTGGGGGACTAGCGGCTTCCGAGGGCTACGAGCAGTACTTC	CASCCLGGLAASEGYEQYF	NA	TRBV21-1	TRBJ2-7	NA
TGTGCCAGCAGCTTAGGGGGGACTAGCGTCTACGAGCAGTACTTC	CASSLGGTSVYEQYF	TRBD2	TRBV7-2	TRBJ2-7	NA
TGTGCCAGTAGAAGGGAGGGACAGGGCAGGAATGAGCAGTTCTTC	CASRREGQGRNEQFF	TRBD1	TRBV19	TRBJ2-1	NA
TGTGCCAGCAGCTTTAGCTACGAGCAGTACTTC	CASSFSYEQYF	NA	TRBV7-2	TRBJ2-7	NA
TGTGCCAGCAGTACAGGGGTAAATCAGCCCCAGCATTTT	CASSTGVNQPQHF	TRBD1	TRBV6-5	TRBJ1-5	NA
TGTGCCAGCAGGCTAGCGGGGGGCAGACAGTTCTTC	CASRLAGGRQFF	TRBD2	TRBV12-3/TRBV12-4	TRBJ2-1	NA
TGTGCTAGTGGTACCGGGAGCGGCCCGCAGGCTTTCTTT	CASGTGSGPQAFF	NA	TRBV12-5	TRBJ1-1	NA
TGTGCCAGCAGCCAAGATTATAGCGAGCAGTACTTC	CASSQDYSEQYF	NA	TRBV3-1/TRBV3-2	TRBJ2-7	NA
TGTGCCAGCAGCCAATACATCGTAGCGGGGGAGTCCCAGTACTTC	CASSQYIVAGESQYF	TRBD2	TRBV7-2	TRBJ2-5	many
TGTGCCAGCTCACCACTCCGGGAAAATGAAGCTTTCTTT	CASSPLRENEAFF	NA	TRBV18	TRBJ1-1	NA
TGTGCCAGCAGCGTTGGGGCGGTGGACCGTAATGAAAAACTGTTTTTT	CASSVGAVDRNEKLFF	NA	TRBV9	TRBJ1-4	NA
TGCGCCAGCAGCCAAGGTGGGACTAGCGGGAGGGTAGATACGCAGTATTTT	CASSQGGTSGRVDTQYF	TRBD2	TRBV4-3	TRBJ2-3	NA
TGTGCCAGCAGCGAAGAAGGGGTCCCCCTCCACTTT	CASSEEGVPLHF	NA	TRBV9	TRBJ1-6	many
TGTGCCAGCAGCGTAGCCACAGGGGGTGTTTATGGCTACACCTTC	CASSVATGGVYGYTF	TRBD1	TRBV9	TRBJ1-2	NA
TGTGCCAGCAGCGAGAGACAGGGGGCCGGAAATGAAAAACTGTTTTTT	CASSERQGAGNEKLFF	TRBD1	TRBV9	TRBJ1-4	NA
TGTGCCAGCTCACCAACAGGGGGTAAGTGCTATGGCTACACCTTC	CASSPTGGKCYGYTF	TRBD1	TRBV18	TRBJ1-2	NA
TGTGCCAGCAGCCAGGGTGGGGGGCAGCCCCAGCATTTT	CASSQGGGQPQHF	NA	TRBV25-1	TRBJ1-5	once